Described below is a single TCR beta chain sequence and its context. The data originate from a study of blood T cell repertoires in COVID-19. The overall study: COVID-19 samples, acute and convalescent, were from the United States, Italy and Spain.

The CDR3 is made up of 13 amino acids. In germline, CDR1 is MNHEY, CDR2 SVGAGI. Trimming stripped 6 bases from V and 9 bases from J, with 18 bases between. Authors' methods: From reference gene primer amplification, estimates of nucleated cell counts were derived. Some clones are missing from TCRdb's copy, which holds only in-frame ones; the method was immunoSEQ multiplex PCR. V, J and clone size are taken as reported in that table, and D and trimming were inferred from the DNA itself. The sample has about 210,000 clones; 83% are singletons. The rearrangement links TRBV6-5 to TRBJ2-7, with TRBD2 as a possible D gene (7 bases). The sequence came from a woman in her forties or fifties with acute or convalescent COVID-19. Sequenced material: peripheral blood. CDR3 DNA: TGTGCCAGCAGGCAACACAGGGAGGGCGTGCAGTACTTC. Its protein product is CASRQHREGVQYF.